This TCR beta chain was recorded in a study of cytomegalovirus exposure and HLA in healthy donors. Turning to the study itself: Earlier results showed roughly 110 million unique TCR beta sequences derived from some 180 million T cells. Within an early data release were 80 million to 90 million unique TCRs drawn from HLA-typed donors. The study, taken as a whole, reports: Several top significant clusters appeared, in a later analysis, to be linked to common viral pathogens.

This CDR3 is 14 amino acids long. CDR1 and CDR2 (germline): SEHNR, FQNEAQ (reference sequence). 60 Vbeta and 13 Jbeta primers were used in PCR. TCRdb keeps only in-frame clones here, not all; method: immunoSEQ multiplex PCR. The table lists about 89,000 clones, about 74% of them singletons, with 3% to 4.5% in the top ten. Worth noting for this clone: The antigen is unknown.

The receptor was derived from a young man in good health and CMV-seronegative. The V and J genes are TRBV7-9 and TRBJ2-5; 8 bases line up with TRBD1. The DNA end favors TRBJ2-7, so the J call may be wrong. The material sequenced was PBMCs. The CDR3 protein is CASGIAGGRYEQYF. CDR3 nucleotides: TGTGCCAGCGGTATCGCAGGGGGCAGGTACGAGCAGTACTTC.